Each of the 27 T cell receptor beta chains below was sequenced from the same sample in a study of blood T cell repertoires in COVID-19. TCRdb's table, derived via immunoSEQ multiplex PCR, lists solely in-frame clones and lacks some. The sample contains fewer than 250,000 clones, roughly 80% of which appear only once. Sample: peripheral blood. These receptors came from a woman aged 80 or over with COVID-19, enrolled during active disease.

The V call is TRBV7-9, the J call TRBJ1-2, with D unclear. Trimming left V 2 bases short and J 4 bases short, with 8 bases between. The CDR3 sequence is 13 residues long. The germline CDR1 and CDR2 sequences are SEHNR and FQNEAQ (reference sequence). The CDR3 coding sequence is TGTGCCAGCAGCTTATCAGGATCCTATGGCTACACCTTC. Protein: CASSLSGSYGYTF.

This CDR3 reads CATSTLDPRGGSYNEQFF. The DNA of the CDR3 is TGTGCCACCAGCACCCTCGACCCCCGGGGGGGCTCCTACAATGAGCAGTTCTTC. The V gene is TRBV15, the J gene TRBJ2-1; 8 nucleotides align to TRBD2. This CDR3 is 18 amino acids long. Germline V lookup: CDR1 LNHNV, CDR2 YYDKDF (reference sequence). V shed 4 bases and J 0 bases; nucleotides not matched to a gene: 11.

This chain uses TRBV6-5 with TRBJ1-1, with a weak D call TRBD1 (5 bases). Between the trimmed V and J ends, which lost 6 bases and 8 bases, there was a span of 16 bases. Germline values: CDR1 MNHEY, CDR2 SVGAGI. The CDR3 is 13 amino acids. CDR3 sequence (DNA): TGTGCCAGCAGCCCCCCCTGGCAGGGAGAAGCTTTCTTT. Translated, it gives CASSPPWQGEAFF.

The J gene is TRBJ2-7, the V gene TRBV7-9; a weak D match, TRBD1 (6 bases). V was pared by 6 bases and J by 0 bases, with 9 bases between. The CDR3 contains 13 residues. Germline V gene lookup returns CDR1 SEHNR and CDR2 FQNEAQ (reference sequence). The CDR3 sequence is CASRGDISYEQYF. The DNA for the CDR3 is TGTGCCAGCAGGGGGGACATCTCCTACGAGCAGTACTTC.

This chain links TRBV19 with TRBJ2-5; D may be TRBD1 (5 bases). The CDR3 has 14 residues. The V and J ends lost 5 bases and 10 bases respectively, with 20 bases between them. Germline assignment: CDR1 LNHDA and CDR2 SQIVND (reference sequence). CDR3 residues: CASSLGAGLMDQYF. Here the CDR3 DNA reads TGTGCCAGTAGTCTAGGGGCAGGGTTGATGGACCAGTACTTC.

This rearrangement joins TRBV19 to TRBJ1-2; 9 bases fit TRBD1. Germline CDR1 and CDR2: LNHDA and SQIVND (reference sequence). Trimming cost V 5 bases and J 8 bases; bases outside gene matches: 6. This CDR3 is built from 13 residues. CDR3 region: CASSEQGAGGYTF. The CDR3 DNA follows: TGTGCCAGTAGTGAACAGGGGGCGGGAGGCTACACCTTC.

The CDR3 loop reads CSVGVHLRLEYNEQFF. In nucleotides, the CDR3 is TGCAGCGTCGGGGTCCACCTACGACTAGAGTACAATGAGCAGTTCTTC. The chain has TRBV29-1 and TRBJ2-1, with D tentatively TRBD2 (6 bases). The CDR3 sequence is 16 residues long. The germline gives CDR1 SQVTM, CDR2 ANQGSEA. The V and J ends lost 6 bases and 4 bases respectively, with 22 bases between them.

The J gene is TRBJ1-1, the V gene TRBV21-1. TRBV21-1 has pseudogene status. This CDR3 is built from 15 residues. The CDR3 loop reads CASSKSPPGGSEAFF. CDR3 DNA: TGTGCCAGCAGCAAGAGCCCGCCGGGGGGGTCTGAAGCTTTCTTT.

The rearrangement joins TRBV5-4 to TRBJ2-5; TRBD2 might be the D (5 bases). This CDR3 contains 17 residues. The V end was cut by 3 bases, the J end by 1 base, with 19 bases between. Germline assignment: CDR1 SGHNT and CDR2 YYREEE (reference sequence). CDR3 region: CASSSPPAPGSQETQYF. The CDR3 nucleotides read TGTGCCAGCAGCTCCCCTCCGGCTCCGGGATCCCAAGAGACCCAGTACTTC.

The chain uses TRBV25-1 and TRBJ1-1; D uncertain. The V gene lost 6 bases and the J gene lost 0 bases, with 14 bases spanning the gap. This CDR3 is 15 amino acids long. Germline V gene sequence: CDR1 MGHDK, CDR2 SYGVNS. CDR3 amino acids: CASRLAGLMNTEAFF. DNA for the CDR3: TGTGCCAGCAGATTGGCAGGACTTATGAACACTGAAGCTTTCTTT.

The CDR3 DNA reads as TGCAGCGTTGAACAGATTCTCAACTATGGCTACACCTTC. Protein: CSVEQILNYGYTF. The chain employs TRBV29-1 and TRBJ1-2; D gene uncertain. The germline CDR1 and CDR2 sequences are SQVTM and ANQGSEA. This CDR3 has 13 amino acids. V shed 2 bases and J shed 2 bases, with 9 bases lying between them.

V usage is TRBV2 and J usage is TRBJ2-3; 8 bases match TRBD1. There are 14 residues in the CDR3. Germline CDR1 reads SNHLY; CDR2 reads FYNNEI. V lost 6 bases, J lost 1 base, and 3 bases stayed unmatched. CDR3 coding DNA: TGTGCCAGCAGACCGGGACAGGGCACAGATACGCAGTATTTT. Its translation is CASRPGQGTDTQYF.

V is TRBV7-2 and J is TRBJ2-1; D ambiguous. There are 13 residues in the CDR3. CDR1 SGHTA and CDR2 FQGNSA come from the germline V gene. V lost 1 base, J lost 5 bases, and 6 bases lay in between. The CDR3 loop is CASSLGVDNEQFF. Written as DNA, the CDR3 is TGTGCCAGCAGCTTAGGTGTCGACAATGAGCAGTTCTTC.

This clone was detected once. The rearrangement uses TRBV6-5 and TRBJ2-1, with 11 bases matching TRBD1. The ends lost 0 bases at V and 8 bases at J; junction bases unmatched: 3. CDR1 and CDR2 from the germline V gene are MNHEY and SVGAGI. CDR3 length equals 15 residues. Here the CDR3 reads CASSYSGQGVDEQFF. The CDR3 coding sequence is TGTGCCAGCAGTTACTCGGGACAGGGGGTGGATGAGCAGTTCTTC.

V gene TRBV7-9 combines with J gene TRBJ2-3, with D possibly TRBD2 on 7 matching bases. Trimming pared 1 base from V and 1 base from J, leaving 15 bases between. CDR1 is SEHNR, CDR2 FQNEAQ, per germline (reference sequence). The CDR3 has 17 residues. The CDR3 coding sequence is TGTGCCAGCAGCTTAGGCGTGGGGGGGCAAGGCACAGATACGCAGTATTTT. Its translation: CASSLGVGGQGTDTQYF.

In DNA form, the CDR3 reads TGTGCCAGCAACACAGGGGGGGATAATTCACCCCTCCACTTT. This encodes CASNTGGDNSPLHF. The V gene is TRBV27, the J gene TRBJ1-6, with 8 bases that match TRBD1. J lost 5 bases, V lost 7 bases, and 4 bases had no gene match. The CDR3 covers 14 residues. CDR1 is MNHEY, CDR2 SMNVEV, per germline (reference sequence).

The chain couples TRBV6-5 to TRBJ2-3; TRBD2 aligns across 8 bases. CDR3 length: 15 amino acids. Germline loops: CDR1 MNHEY, CDR2 SVGAGI. Trimming removed 6 bases from V and 1 base from J; junction bases left unmatched: 6. DNA of the CDR3: TGTGCCAGCAGACTTAGCGGGGAAGGCACAGATACGCAGTATTTT. Translating gives CASRLSGEGTDTQYF.

The chain joins TRBV6-6 to TRBJ2-7; TRBD1 matches 12 bases. Germline assignment: CDR1 MNHNY and CDR2 SVGAGI (reference sequence). V was clipped by 0 bases and J by 6 bases; unmatched bases: 3. This CDR3 comprises 15 residues. The CDR3 DNA follows: TGTGCCAGCAGTTACTCGGGACAGGGGGCTAGCGAGCAGTACTTC. Translated: CASSYSGQGASEQYF.

The chain joins TRBV19 to TRBJ1-2; D gene ambiguous. The germline gives CDR1 LNHDA, CDR2 SQIVND (reference sequence). With 3 bases removed from V and 3 bases from J, the gap between germline ends came to 17 bases. The CDR3 is made up of 16 amino acids. The CDR3 nucleotides read TGTGCCAGTAGTATTTCGGCGCGAGAGGGCTACTATGGCTACACCTTC. Translation: CASSISAREGYYGYTF.

V and J are TRBV3-1 (or the pseudogene TRBV3-2) and TRBJ2-1; 7 nucleotides match TRBD2. The V gene's germline CDR1 is LGHDT and CDR2 YNNKEL (reference sequence). The CDR3 has 16 residues. With 6 bases clipped from V and 14 bases from J, the junction kept 22 bases outside the gene matches. CDR3 in amino acids: CASRDRDYRRFDGKFF. The CDR3, as DNA: TGTGCCAGCAGGGATCGGGACTACCGCCGCTTTGATGGTAAGTTCTTC.

The chain uses TRBV27 and TRBJ1-2; no definite D call. Germline loops: CDR1 MNHEY, CDR2 SMNVEV (reference sequence). V gave up 0 bases and J gave up 4 bases, with 15 bases separating them. The CDR3 contains 16 residues. In DNA form, the CDR3 reads TGTGCCAGCAGTTTATCGACGCAGTTAGGAGCCTATGGCTACACCTTC. The encoded protein is CASSLSTQLGAYGYTF.

J is TRBJ2-5 and V is TRBV5-1; 7 nucleotides agree with TRBD1. The CDR3 totals 15 residues. Germline CDR1 reads SGHRS; CDR2 reads YFSETQ. The V gene end was trimmed by 1 base and the J gene end by 3 bases; junction bases not matched to a gene: 6. CDR3 DNA: TGCGCCAGCAGCTTGACAGGGGACCCAAAAGAGACCCAGTACTTC. Translating gives CASSLTGDPKETQYF.

The chain combines TRBV27 with TRBJ2-2; a possible D gene is TRBD1 (6 bases). Trimming cost V 10 bases and J 2 bases, with 11 bases left between them. Germline V gene data show CDR1 as MNHEY and CDR2 as SMNVEV (reference sequence). The CDR3 runs 13 residues. CDR3 residues: CAIQGRNTGELFF. DNA of the CDR3: TGTGCCATTCAGGGGCGCAACACCGGGGAGCTGTTTTTT.

V usage is TRBV5-8 and J usage is TRBJ2-7, with D uncertain. The CDR3 loop spans 11 amino acids. V was cut by 3 bases and J by 3 bases, with 4 bases left in between. Germline V gene sequence: CDR1 SGHTS, CDR2 YDEGEE. In DNA form, the CDR3 reads TGTGCCAGCAGCTATAACTACGAGCAGTACTTC. It codes for CASSYNYEQYF.

V is TRBV5-1 and J is TRBJ2-3; 11 nucleotides align to TRBD2. V was pared by 4 bases and J by 5 bases, with 6 bases of the junction left unmatched. The CDR3 loop spans 15 amino acids. Per the germline V gene, CDR1 is SGHRS and CDR2 is YFSETQ. CDR3 region: CASSISGGVGDTQYF. The CDR3 region has the DNA TGCGCCAGCAGCATTAGCGGGGGGGTAGGAGATACGCAGTATTTT.

This clone is a singleton in its sample. The genes are TRBV7-2 and TRBJ1-5; D perhaps matches TRBD1 (6 bases). Germline V gives CDR1 SGHTA, CDR2 FQGNSA. The CDR3 spans 13 residues. V gave up 5 bases and J gave up 7 bases, with 12 bases separating them. CDR3 protein: CASSVRTAQPQHF. The CDR3 region has the DNA TGTGCCAGCAGCGTTAGGACAGCACAGCCCCAGCATTTT.

CDR3 protein: CASSNGPNTEAFF. The CDR3, as DNA: TGTGCCAGCAGCAACGGTCCTAACACTGAAGCTTTCTTT. The chain links TRBV3-1 (or the pseudogene TRBV3-2) to TRBJ1-1; the D is unclear. The CDR3 is 13 residues long. CDR1 and CDR2 from the germline V gene are LGHDT and YNNKEL (reference sequence). Trimming left V 5 bases short and J 2 bases short, with 9 bases between.